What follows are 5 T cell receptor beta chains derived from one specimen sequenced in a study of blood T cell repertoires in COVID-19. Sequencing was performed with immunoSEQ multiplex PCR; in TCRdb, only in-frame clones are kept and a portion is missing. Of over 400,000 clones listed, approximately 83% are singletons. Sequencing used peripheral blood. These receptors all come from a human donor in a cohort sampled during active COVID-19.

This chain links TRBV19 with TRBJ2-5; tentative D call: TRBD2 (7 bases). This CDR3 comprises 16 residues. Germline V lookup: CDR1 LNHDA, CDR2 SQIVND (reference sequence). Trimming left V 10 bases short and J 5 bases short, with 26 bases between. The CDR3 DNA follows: TGTGCCACCGACGCCGGGGGCGGGAGTGGGTGGGAGACCCAGTACTTC. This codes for CATDAGGGSGWETQYF.

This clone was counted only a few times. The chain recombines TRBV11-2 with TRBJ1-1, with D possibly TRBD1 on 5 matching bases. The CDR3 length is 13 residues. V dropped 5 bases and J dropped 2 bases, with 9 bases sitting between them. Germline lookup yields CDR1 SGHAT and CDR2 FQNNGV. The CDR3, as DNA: TGTGCCAGCAGCCATCAGGGTAACACTGAAGCTTTCTTT. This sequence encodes CASSHQGNTEAFF.

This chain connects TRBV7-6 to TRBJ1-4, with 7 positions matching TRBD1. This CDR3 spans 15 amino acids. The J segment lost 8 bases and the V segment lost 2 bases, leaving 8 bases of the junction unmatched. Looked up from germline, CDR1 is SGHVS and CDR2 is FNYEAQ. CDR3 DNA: TGTGCCAGCAGCTTATCGAAGGGGGCGAGGGAAAAACTGTTTTTT. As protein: CASSLSKGAREKLFF.

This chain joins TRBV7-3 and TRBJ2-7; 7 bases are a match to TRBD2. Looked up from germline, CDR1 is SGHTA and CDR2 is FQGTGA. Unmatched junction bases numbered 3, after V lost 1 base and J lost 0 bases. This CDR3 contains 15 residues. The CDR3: CASSLNGRSSYEQYF. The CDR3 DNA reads TGTGCCAGCAGCTTAAACGGGAGGTCCTCCTACGAGCAGTACTTC.

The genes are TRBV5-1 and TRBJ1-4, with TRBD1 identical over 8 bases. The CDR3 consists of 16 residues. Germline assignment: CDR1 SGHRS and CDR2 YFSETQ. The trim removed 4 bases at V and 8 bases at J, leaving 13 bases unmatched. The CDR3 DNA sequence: TGCGCCAGCAGCCAAAAAGGGGACAGGCCGTTGGAAAAACTGTTTTTT. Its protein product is CASSQKGDRPLEKLFF. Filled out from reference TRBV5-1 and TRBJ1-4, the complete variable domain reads KAGVTQTPRYLIKTRGQQVTLSCSPISGHRSVSWYQQTPGQGLQFLFEYFSETQRNKGNFPGRFSGRQFSNSRSEMNVSTLELGDSALYLCASSQKGDRPLEKLFFGSGTQLSVL.